This T cell receptor beta chain was sequenced during a study of cytomegalovirus exposure and HLA in healthy donors. Across the study: Unique TCR beta sequences numbering about 100 million came from 150 million to 200 million T cells in an earlier analysis.

PCR involved 60 Vbeta and 13 Jbeta primers. Using immunoSEQ multiplex PCR, the repertoire was profiled, and TCRdb retains in-frame clones only, with some absent. Among about 150,000 clones, roughly 77% were seen once, and the ten largest hold 3.5%. The CDR3 has 10 residues. Germline V lookup: CDR1 DFQATT, CDR2 SNEGSKA (reference sequence). After removal of 6 bases from V and 8 bases from J, the junction contained 3 bases not matched to a gene. In the case of this clone: What it binds is not known.

Whole-study results and caveats: TCR beta sequences reportedly predicted most subjects' HLA-A and HLA-B alleles accurately. Three CMV-associated chains proved CMV antigen-specific in vitro.

The gene calls are TRBV20-1 and TRBJ1-2; 7 bases agree with TRBD1. The origin of this receptor is a human donor in good health. Sequenced input: PBMCs. Here the CDR3 reads CSAGQCGYTF. The CDR3 nucleotides read TGCAGTGCGGGACAGTGCGGCTACACCTTC.